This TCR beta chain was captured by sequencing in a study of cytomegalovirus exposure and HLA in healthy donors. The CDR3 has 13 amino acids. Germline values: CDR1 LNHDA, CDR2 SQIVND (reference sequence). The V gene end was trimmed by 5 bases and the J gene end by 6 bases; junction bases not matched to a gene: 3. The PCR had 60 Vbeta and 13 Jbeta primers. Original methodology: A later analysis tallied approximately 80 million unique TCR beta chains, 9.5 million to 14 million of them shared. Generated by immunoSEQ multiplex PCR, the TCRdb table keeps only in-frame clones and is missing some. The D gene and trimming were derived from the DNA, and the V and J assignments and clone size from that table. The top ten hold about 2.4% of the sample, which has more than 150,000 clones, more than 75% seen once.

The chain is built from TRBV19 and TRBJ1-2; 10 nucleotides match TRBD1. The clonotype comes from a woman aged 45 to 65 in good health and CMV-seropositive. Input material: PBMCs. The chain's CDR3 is CASSVTGGDGYTF. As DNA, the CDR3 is TGTGCCAGTAGTGTGACAGGGGGCGATGGCTACACCTTC.